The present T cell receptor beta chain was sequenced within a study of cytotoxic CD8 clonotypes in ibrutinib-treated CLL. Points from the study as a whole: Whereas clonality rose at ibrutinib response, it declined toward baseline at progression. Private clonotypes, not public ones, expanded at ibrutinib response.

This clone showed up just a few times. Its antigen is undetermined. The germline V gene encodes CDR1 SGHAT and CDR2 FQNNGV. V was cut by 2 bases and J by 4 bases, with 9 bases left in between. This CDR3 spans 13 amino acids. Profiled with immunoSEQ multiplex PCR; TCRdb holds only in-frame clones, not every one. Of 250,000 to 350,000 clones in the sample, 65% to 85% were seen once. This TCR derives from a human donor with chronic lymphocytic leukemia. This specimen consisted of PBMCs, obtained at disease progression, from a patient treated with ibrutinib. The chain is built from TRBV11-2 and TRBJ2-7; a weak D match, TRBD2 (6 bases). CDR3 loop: CASSLTGEYEQYF. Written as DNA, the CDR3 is TGTGCCAGCAGCTTAACGGGAGAGTACGAGCAGTACTTC.